Below are 11 T cell receptor beta chains sequenced from a single sample in a study of regulatory T cells in long-lasting Graves disease. The sample's time point: newly diagnosed GD, antithyroid drugs for less than 3 months. The authors made the TCR library using RNA they extracted from PBMCs. The authors built TCR beta libraries using iRepertoire HTBI primers and Arm-PCR of CDR3 regions. MiXCR, run by TCRdb on the multiplex PCR reads, gives a single entry per CDR3 protein. The table records 560,000 or so distinct CDR3 sequences, roughly a sixth of them present only once. These sequences were also reported in another study, on T cells in Graves' hyperthyroidism and ophthalmopathy.

The sequences come from peripheral blood mononuclear cells (PBMCs), collected at new diagnosis, from a patient treated with antithyroid drugs. The receptors stem from a man younger than 35 with Graves disease.

Ten or more counts support this clonotype. This sequence joins TRBV28 and TRBJ1-2; 7 positions match TRBD1. CDR1 MDHEN and CDR2 SYDVKM come from the germline V gene. After removal of 5 bases from V and 4 bases from J, the junction contained 10 bases not matched to a gene. CDR3 length: 15 residues. The CDR3 spells CASSPMMTGTYGYTF. The CDR3 nucleotides read TGTGCCAGCAGTCCTATGATGACAGGGACCTATGGCTACACCTTC.

The chain joins TRBV7-6 to TRBJ1-5; D possibly corresponds to TRBD1 (5 bases). Trimming cost V 5 bases and J 6 bases, with 14 bases left between them. Germline V lookup: CDR1 SGHVS, CDR2 FNYEAQ. The length of the CDR3 is 14 residues. CDR3 coding DNA: TGTGCCAGCAGCCCGGACAAAATCCTTCAGCCCCAGCATTTT. It yields the protein CASSPDKILQPQHF.

This clonotype has a count of ten or more. The chain recombines TRBV12-3 or TRBV12-4 with TRBJ2-6; 8 bases match TRBD1. The CDR3 totals 16 residues. J gave up 0 bases and V 7 bases, and 5 bases lay outside the gene matches. CDR3 nucleotides: TGTGCCAGCATCGGACAGGGCACCTCTGGGGCCAACGTCCTGACTTTC. Translated, it gives CASIGQGTSGANVLTF.

At least ten counts were recorded for this clonotype. The V and J genes are TRBV12-3 or TRBV12-4 and TRBJ2-2; 8 bases fit TRBD1. This CDR3 has 15 amino acids. V trimming: 5 bases; J trimming: 6 bases; junction bases outside the gene matches: 8. CDR3 protein: CASSRRTGFPGELFF. For the CDR3, the DNA is TGTGCCAGCAGTAGAAGGACAGGGTTCCCCGGGGAGCTGTTTTTT.

This clonotype was seen more than once but under ten times. This chain joins TRBV30 and TRBJ2-7; 10 positions agree with TRBD1. Germline CDR1 GTSNPN, CDR2 SVGIG (reference sequence). The V gene end was trimmed by 7 bases and the J gene end by 5 bases; junction bases not matched to a gene: 8. The CDR3 is made up of 13 amino acids. CDR3 nucleotide sequence: TGTGCCTTGGTCGGGACAGGGGACCACGAGCAGTACTTC. Residues: CALVGTGDHEQYF.

This clonotype was seen more than once but under ten times. V is TRBV29-1 and J is TRBJ1-2; tentatively, D is TRBD1 (6 bases). V lost 6 bases, J lost 2 bases, and 16 bases lay in between. There are 14 residues in the CDR3. Looked up from germline, CDR1 is SQVTM and CDR2 is ANQGSEA. The CDR3 DNA is TGCAGCGTGGCCGGGACAACCAAAAACTATGGCTACACCTTC. Encoded protein: CSVAGTTKNYGYTF.

This clonotype has only a few counts. This may stem from a read error, because a much larger clone lies one nucleotide away. This chain connects TRBV11-2 to TRBJ2-1; 9 nucleotides match TRBD2. After removal of 6 bases from V and 6 bases from J, the junction contained 3 bases not matched to a gene. In germline, CDR1 is SGHAT, CDR2 FQNNGV. The CDR3 spans 13 residues. CDR3 nucleotide sequence: TGTGCCAGCAGAAGGCGGGGGGGCAATGAGCAGTTCTTC. Translated: CASRRRGGNEQFF.

To note about this clonotype: Being one base from a much bigger clone, this may be a read error. The CDR3 here is CSARQSFGTGISYEQFF. For the CDR3, the DNA is TGCAGTGCTAGGCAGAGTTTCGGGACAGGGATTTCCTACGAGCAGTTCTTC. The chain carries TRBV20-1 and TRBJ2-1; 9 bases match TRBD1. The CDR3 loop spans 17 amino acids. The germline V gene has CDR1 DFQATT and CDR2 SNEGSKA (reference sequence). The junction had 19 bases not matched to a gene; V was cut back by 3 bases and J by 10 bases.

This clonotype was detected many times. The rearrangement links TRBV7-9 to TRBJ2-7; TRBD2 agrees at 11 bases. There are 14 residues in the CDR3. V lost 5 bases to trimming and J lost 4 bases; unmatched junction nucleotides: 4. The germline gives CDR1 SEHNR, CDR2 FQNEAQ (reference sequence). CDR3 loop: CASSLSGREYEQYF. CDR3 nucleotides: TGTGCCAGCAGCCTTAGCGGGAGGGAATACGAGCAGTACTTC.

The CDR3 sequence is CASRQGVEQFF. Here the CDR3 DNA reads TGTGCCAGCAGGCAGGGGGTTGAGCAGTTCTTC. The chain employs TRBV2 and TRBJ2-1, with TRBD1 matching over 7 bases. Losses at the gene ends were 6 bases for V and 9 bases for J; bases not matched to a gene: 2. Germline V gene sequence: CDR1 SNHLY, CDR2 FYNNEI. The CDR3 contains 11 residues.

Note on this clonotype: Only one base separates this from a far larger clonotype, so it likely reflects a read error. The chain employs TRBV7-9 and TRBJ2-1; 9 bases agree with TRBD2. CDR3 size: 15 residues. V shed 4 bases, J shed 9 bases, and the junction held 10 bases outside the gene matches. Germline CDR1 and CDR2: SEHNR and FQNEAQ (reference sequence). The DNA for the CDR3 is TGTGCCAGCAGCTACGGACTAGCGAGAGTTGGTGAGCAGTTCTTC. This sequence encodes CASSYGLARVGEQFF. The complete variable domain, with remaining parts taken from reference TRBV7-9 and TRBJ2-1, reads DTGVSQNPRHKITKRGQNVTFRCDPISEHNRLYWYRQTLGQGPEFLTYFQNEAQLEKSRLLSDRFSAERPKGSFSTLEIQRTEQGDSAMYLCASSYGLARVGEQFFGPGTRLTVL.